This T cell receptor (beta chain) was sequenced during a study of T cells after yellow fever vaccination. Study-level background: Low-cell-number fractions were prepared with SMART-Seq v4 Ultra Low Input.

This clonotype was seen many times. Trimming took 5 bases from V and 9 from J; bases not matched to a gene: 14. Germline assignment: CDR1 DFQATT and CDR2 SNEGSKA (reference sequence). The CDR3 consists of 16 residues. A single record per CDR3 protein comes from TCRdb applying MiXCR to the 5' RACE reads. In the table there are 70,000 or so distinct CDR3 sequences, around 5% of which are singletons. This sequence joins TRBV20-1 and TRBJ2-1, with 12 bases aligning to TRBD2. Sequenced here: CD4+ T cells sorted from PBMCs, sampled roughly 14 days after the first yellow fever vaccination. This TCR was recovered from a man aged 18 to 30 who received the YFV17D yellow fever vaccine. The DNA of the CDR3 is TGCAGTGCTCGAGGTTACCGACTAGCGGGGGACGCTGAGCAGTTCTTC. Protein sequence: CSARGYRLAGDAEQFF.